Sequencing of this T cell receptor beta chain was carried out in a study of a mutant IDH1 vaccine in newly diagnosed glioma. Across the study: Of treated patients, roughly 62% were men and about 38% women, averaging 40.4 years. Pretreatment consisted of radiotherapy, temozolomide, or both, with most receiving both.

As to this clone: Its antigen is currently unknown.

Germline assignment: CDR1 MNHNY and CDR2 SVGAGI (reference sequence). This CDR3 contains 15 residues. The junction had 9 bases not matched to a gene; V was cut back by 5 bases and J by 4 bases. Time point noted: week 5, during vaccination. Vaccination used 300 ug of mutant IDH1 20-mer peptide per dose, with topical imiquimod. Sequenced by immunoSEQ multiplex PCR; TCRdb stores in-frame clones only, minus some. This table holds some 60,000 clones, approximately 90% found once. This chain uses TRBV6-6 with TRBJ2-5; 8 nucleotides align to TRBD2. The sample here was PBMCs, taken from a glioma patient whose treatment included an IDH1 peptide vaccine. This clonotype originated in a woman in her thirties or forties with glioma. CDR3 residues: CASSPRRLAGETQYF. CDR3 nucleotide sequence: TGTGCCAGCAGTCCCCGCCGGCTAGCGGGAGAGACCCAGTACTTC.